What follows is one TCR beta chain and its context. This specimen comes from a study of CD8 T cells in Susac syndrome. The sequenced target, TCR beta, came from blood CD8+ and CD4+ T cells. Germline CDR1 and CDR2: KGHSH and LQKENI. CDR3 length: 14 amino acids. The V and J ends lost 2 bases and 2 bases respectively, with 8 bases between them. Roughly 0.45 to 1 ug RNA was reverse transcribed with random hexamers. Amplification of TCR beta CDR3 used immunoSEQ multiplex PCR across 54 Vbeta and 13 Jbeta. A single record per CDR3 protein comes from TCRdb applying MiXCR to the immunoSEQ multiplex PCR reads. The profile covers 75,000 to 95,000 distinct CDR3 sequences, with about 91% appearing a single time and just over 0.5% taken by the ten largest.

V and J are TRBV18 and TRBJ2-3; a weak D match, TRBD2 (6 bases). The TCR comes from a human donor with multiple sclerosis. What was sequenced was CD8+ T cells from PBMCs. DNA of the CDR3: TGTGCCAGCTCACCATCGGGGGACACAGATACGCAGTATTTT. Its protein is CASSPSGDTDTQYF. Full variable domain (missing parts from reference TRBV18 and TRBJ2-3): NAGVMQNPRHLVRRRGQEARLRCSPMKGHSHVYWYRQLPEEGLKFMVYLQKENIIDESGMPKERFSAEFPKEGPSILRIQQVVRGDSAAYFCASSPSGDTDTQYFGPGTRLTVL.